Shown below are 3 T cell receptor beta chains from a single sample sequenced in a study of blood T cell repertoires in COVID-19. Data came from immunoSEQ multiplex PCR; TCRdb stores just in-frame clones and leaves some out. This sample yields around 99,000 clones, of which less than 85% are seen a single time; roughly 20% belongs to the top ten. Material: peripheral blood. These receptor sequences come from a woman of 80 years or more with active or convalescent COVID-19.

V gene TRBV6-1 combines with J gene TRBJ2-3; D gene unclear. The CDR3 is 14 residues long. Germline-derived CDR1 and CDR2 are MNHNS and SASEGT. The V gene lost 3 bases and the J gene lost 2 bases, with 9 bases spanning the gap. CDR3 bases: TGTGCCAGCAGTGATGGTCGGTTCACAGATACGCAGTATTTT. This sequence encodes CASSDGRFTDTQYF.

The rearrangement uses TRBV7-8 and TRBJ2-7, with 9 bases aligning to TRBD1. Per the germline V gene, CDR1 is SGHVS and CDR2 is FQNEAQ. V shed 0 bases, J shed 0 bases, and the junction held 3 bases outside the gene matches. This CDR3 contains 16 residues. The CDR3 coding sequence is TGTGCCAGCAGCTTAGCCGGGGACAGGGCCTCCTACGAGCAGTACTTC. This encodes CASSLAGDRASYEQYF. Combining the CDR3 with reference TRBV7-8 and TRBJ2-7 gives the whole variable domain GAGVSQSPRYKVAKRGQDVALRCDPISGHVSLFWYQQALGQGPEFLTYFQNEAQLDKSGLPSDRFFAERPEGSVSTLKIQRTQQEDSAVYLCASSLAGDRASYEQYFGPGTRLTVT.

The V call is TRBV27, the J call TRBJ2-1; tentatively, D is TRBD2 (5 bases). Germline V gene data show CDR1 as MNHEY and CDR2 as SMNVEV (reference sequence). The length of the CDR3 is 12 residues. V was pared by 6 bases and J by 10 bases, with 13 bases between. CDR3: CASRSLAREQFF. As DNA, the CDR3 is TGTGCCAGCAGGTCTCTAGCACGCGAGCAGTTCTTC.